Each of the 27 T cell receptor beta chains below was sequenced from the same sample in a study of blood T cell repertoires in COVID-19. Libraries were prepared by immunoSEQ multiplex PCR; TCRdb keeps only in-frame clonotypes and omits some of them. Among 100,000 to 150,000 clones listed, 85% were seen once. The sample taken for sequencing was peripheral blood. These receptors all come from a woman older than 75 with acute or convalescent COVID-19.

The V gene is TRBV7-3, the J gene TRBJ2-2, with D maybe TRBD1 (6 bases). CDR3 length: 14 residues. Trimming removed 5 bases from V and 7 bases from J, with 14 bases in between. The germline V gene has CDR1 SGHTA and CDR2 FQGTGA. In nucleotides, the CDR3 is TGTGCCAGCAGCCGAGGAAGAGGGGGCGGGGAGCTGTTTTTT. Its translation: CASSRGRGGGELFF. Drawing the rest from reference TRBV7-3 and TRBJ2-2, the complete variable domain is GAGVSQTPSNKVTEKGKYVELRCDPISGHTALYWYRQSLGQGPEFLIYFQGTGAADDSGLPNDRFFAVRPEGSVSTLKIQRTERGDSAVYLCASSRGRGGGELFFGEGSRLTVL.

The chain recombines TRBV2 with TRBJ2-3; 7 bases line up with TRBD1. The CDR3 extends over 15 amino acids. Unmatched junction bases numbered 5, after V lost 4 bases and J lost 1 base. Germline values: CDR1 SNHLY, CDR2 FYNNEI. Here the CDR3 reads CASSGAGGGTDTQYF. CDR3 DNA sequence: TGTGCCAGCAGTGGGGCAGGGGGAGGCACAGATACGCAGTATTTT. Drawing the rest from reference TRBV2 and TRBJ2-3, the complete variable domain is EPEVTQTPSHQVTQMGQEVILRCVPISNHLYFYWYRQILGQKVEFLVSFYNNEISEKSEIFDDQFSVERPDGSNFTLKIRSTKLEDSAMYFCASSGAGGGTDTQYFGPGTRLTVL.

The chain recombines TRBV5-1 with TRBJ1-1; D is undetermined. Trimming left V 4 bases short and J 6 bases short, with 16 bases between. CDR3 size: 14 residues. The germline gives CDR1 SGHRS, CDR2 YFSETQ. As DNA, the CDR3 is TGCGCCAGCAGCCCCTTCGTGGGCGTCGCTGAAGCTTTCTTT. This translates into CASSPFVGVAEAFF. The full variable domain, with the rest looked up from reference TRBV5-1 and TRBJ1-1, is KAGVTQTPRYLIKTRGQQVTLSCSPISGHRSVSWYQQTPGQGLQFLFEYFSETQRNKGNFPGRFSGRQFSNSRSEMNVSTLELGDSALYLCASSPFVGVAEAFFGQGTRLTVV.

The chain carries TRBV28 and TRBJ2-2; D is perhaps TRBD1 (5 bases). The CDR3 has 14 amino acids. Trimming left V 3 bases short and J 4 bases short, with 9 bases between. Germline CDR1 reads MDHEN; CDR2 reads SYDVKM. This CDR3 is CASSFQGITGELFF. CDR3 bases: TGTGCCAGCAGTTTCCAGGGCATCACCGGGGAGCTGTTTTTT.

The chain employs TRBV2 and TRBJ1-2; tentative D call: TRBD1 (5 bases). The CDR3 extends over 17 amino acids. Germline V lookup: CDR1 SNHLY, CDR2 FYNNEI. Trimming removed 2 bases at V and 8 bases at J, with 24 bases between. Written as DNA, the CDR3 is TGTGCCAGCAGTGAATTCGACGGAGGGGACCCTATACGGGGCTACACCTTC. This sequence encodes CASSEFDGGDPIRGYTF.

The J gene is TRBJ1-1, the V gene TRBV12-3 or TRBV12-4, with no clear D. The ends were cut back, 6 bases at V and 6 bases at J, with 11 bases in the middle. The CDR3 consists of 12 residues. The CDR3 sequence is CASRRTAAEAFF. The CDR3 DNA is TGTGCCAGCAGGAGAACAGCTGCTGAAGCTTTCTTT.

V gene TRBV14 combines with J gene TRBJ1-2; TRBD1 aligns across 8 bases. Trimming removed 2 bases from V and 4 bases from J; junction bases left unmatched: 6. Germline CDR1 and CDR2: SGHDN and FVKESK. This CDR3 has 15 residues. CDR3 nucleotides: TGTGCCAGCAGCCAAAGGGCAGGGGGCATCTATGGCTACACCTTC. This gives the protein CASSQRAGGIYGYTF.

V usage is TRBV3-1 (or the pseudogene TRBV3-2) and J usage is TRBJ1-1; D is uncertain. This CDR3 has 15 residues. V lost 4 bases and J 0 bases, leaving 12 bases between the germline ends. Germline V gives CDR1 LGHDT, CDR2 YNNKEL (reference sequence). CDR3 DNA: TGTGCCAGCAGCCCCCTGGGCCAGCTGAACACTGAAGCTTTCTTT. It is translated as CASSPLGQLNTEAFF.

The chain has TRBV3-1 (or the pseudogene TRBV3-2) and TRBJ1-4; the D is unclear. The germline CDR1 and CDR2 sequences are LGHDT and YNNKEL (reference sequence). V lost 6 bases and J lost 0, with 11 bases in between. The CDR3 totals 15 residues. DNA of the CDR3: TGTGCCAGCAGACCTCAAATAGCAACTAATGAAAAACTGTTTTTT. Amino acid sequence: CASRPQIATNEKLFF.

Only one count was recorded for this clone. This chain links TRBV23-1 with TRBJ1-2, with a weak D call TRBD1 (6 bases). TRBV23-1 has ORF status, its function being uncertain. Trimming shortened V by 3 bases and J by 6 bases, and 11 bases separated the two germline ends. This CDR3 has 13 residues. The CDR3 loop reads CASSQGAQDGYTF. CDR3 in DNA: TGCGCCAGCAGTCAGGGGGCCCAAGATGGCTACACCTTC.

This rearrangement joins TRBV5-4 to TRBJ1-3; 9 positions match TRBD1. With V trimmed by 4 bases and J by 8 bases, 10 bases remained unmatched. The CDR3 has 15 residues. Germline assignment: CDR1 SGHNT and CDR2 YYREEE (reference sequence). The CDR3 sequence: CASSRSGQGHDTIYF. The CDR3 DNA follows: TGTGCCAGCAGCCGTTCTGGACAGGGGCACGACACCATATATTTT.

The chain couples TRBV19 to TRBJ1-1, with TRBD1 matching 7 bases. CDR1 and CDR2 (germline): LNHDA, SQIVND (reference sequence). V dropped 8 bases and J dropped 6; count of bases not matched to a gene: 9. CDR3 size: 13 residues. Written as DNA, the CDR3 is TGTGCCAGTTTACAGGGGCCTGGGGCTGAAGCTTTCTTT. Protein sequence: CASLQGPGAEAFF.

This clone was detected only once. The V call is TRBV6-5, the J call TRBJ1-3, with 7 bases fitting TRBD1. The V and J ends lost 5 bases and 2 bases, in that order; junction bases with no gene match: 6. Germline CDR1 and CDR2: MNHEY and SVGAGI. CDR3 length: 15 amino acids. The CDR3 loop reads CASSRATGAGNTIYF. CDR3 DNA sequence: TGTGCCAGCAGTAGGGCTACAGGGGCTGGAAACACCATATATTTT.

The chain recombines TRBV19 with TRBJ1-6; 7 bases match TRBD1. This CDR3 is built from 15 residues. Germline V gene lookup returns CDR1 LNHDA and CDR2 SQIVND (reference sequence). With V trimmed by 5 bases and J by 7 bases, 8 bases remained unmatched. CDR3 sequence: CASSYQGGSNSPLHF. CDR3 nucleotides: TGTGCCAGTAGTTATCAAGGGGGCTCCAATTCACCCCTCCACTTT.

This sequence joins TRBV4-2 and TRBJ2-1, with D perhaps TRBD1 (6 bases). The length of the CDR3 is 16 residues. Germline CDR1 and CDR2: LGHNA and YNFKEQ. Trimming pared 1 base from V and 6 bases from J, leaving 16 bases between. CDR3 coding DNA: TGTGCCAGCAGCCAAGTCCGGGACACCACCCCCAATGAGCAGTTCTTC. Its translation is CASSQVRDTTPNEQFF.

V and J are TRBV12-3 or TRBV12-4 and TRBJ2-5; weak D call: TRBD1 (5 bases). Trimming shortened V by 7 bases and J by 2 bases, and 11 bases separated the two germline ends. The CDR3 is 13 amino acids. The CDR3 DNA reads TGTGCCAGCAATCCAGGGTGGCAAGAGACCCAGTACTTC. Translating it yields CASNPGWQETQYF.

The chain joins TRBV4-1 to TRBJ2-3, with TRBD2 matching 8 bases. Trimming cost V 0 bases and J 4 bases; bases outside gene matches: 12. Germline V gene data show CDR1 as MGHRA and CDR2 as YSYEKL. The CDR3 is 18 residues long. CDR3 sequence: CASSQDTQHGGAPDTQYF. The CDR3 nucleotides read TGCGCCAGCAGCCAAGATACCCAACACGGGGGGGCCCCAGATACGCAGTATTTT.

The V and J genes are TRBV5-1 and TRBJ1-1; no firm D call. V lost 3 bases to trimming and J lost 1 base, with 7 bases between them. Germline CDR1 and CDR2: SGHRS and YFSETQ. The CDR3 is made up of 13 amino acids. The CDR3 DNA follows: TGCGCCAGCAGCTCGGGATCGAACACTGAAGCTTTCTTT. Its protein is CASSSGSNTEAFF.

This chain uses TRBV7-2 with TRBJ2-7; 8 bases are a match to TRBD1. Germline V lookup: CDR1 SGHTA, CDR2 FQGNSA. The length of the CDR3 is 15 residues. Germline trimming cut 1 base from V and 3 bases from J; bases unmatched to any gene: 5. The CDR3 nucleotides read TGTGCCAGCAGCTTAGGGACAGGGTATTTCTACGAGCAGTACTTC. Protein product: CASSLGTGYFYEQYF.

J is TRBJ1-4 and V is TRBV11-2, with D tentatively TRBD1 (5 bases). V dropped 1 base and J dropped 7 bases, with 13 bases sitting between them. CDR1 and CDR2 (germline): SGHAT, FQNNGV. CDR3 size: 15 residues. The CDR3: CASSLGRGEGEKLFF. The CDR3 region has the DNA TGTGCCAGCAGCTTAGGGCGGGGGGAAGGTGAAAAACTGTTTTTT.

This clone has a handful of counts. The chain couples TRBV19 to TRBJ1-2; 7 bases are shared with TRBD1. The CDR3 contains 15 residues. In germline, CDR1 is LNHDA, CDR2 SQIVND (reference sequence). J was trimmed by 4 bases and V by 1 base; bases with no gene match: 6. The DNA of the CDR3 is TGTGCCAGTAGTATAGGTCTTGGGGACAGCTATGGCTACACCTTC. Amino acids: CASSIGLGDSYGYTF.

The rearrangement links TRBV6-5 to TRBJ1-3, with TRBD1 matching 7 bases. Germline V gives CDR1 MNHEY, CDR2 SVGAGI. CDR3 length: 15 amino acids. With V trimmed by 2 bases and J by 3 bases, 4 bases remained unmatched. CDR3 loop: CASSYATGVGNTIYF. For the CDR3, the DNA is TGTGCCAGCAGTTACGCAACAGGGGTTGGAAACACCATATATTTT.

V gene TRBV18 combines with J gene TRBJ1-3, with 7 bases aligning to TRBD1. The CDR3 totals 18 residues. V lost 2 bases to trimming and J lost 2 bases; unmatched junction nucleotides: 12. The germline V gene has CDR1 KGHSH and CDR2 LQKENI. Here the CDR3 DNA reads TGTGCCAGCTCACCAAGATCCCAGGGGGGCGAAGCTGGAAACACCATATATTTT. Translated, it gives CASSPRSQGGEAGNTIYF. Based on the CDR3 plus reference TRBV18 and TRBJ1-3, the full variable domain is NAGVMQNPRHLVRRRGQEARLRCSPMKGHSHVYWYRQLPEEGLKFMVYLQKENIIDESGMPKERFSAEFPKEGPSILRIQQVVRGDSAAYFCASSPRSQGGEAGNTIYFGEGSWLTVV.

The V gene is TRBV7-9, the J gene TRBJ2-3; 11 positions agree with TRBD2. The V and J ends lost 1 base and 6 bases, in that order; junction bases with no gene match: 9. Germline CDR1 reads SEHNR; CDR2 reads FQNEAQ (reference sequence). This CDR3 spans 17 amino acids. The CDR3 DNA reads TGTGCCAGCAGCTTAGTTAATAGCGGGGGGGCCTCGGATACGCAGTATTTT. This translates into CASSLVNSGGASDTQYF.

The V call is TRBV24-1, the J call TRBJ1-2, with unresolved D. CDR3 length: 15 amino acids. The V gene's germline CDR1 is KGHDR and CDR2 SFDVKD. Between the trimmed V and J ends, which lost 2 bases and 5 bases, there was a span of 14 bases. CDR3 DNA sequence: TGTGCCACCAGTGATTCAAGTAATTTGCGGTATGGCTACACCTTC. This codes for CATSDSSNLRYGYTF.

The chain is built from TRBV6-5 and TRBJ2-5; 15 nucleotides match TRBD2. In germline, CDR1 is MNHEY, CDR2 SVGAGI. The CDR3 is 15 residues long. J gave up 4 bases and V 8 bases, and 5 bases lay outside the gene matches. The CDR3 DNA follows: TGTGCCAGCCTTCGGACTAGCGGGGGGGGAGAGACCCAGTACTTC. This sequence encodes CASLRTSGGGETQYF.

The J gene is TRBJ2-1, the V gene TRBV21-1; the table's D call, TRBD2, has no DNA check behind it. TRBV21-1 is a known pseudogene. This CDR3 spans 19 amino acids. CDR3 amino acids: CASSKAGTSGGASYNEQFF. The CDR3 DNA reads TGTGCCAGCAGCAAAGCTGGTACTAGCGGGGGGGCATCCTACAATGAGCAGTTCTTC.